A selection of T cell receptor beta chains follows, all from one sample in a study of spatial heterogeneity in lung cancer. TCRdb used MiXCR to reprocess the 5' RACE reads, holding one entry per CDR3 protein. The table lists 15,000 to 20,000 distinct CDR3 sequences, about 8.9% of them singletons. Sequencing was performed on PBMCs, taken at follow-up. All receptors come from a male donor with early-stage non-small cell lung cancer. Each CDR3 is given with its conserved first and last residue. The D gene is left open where the match is weak. Rows give clone size only sometimes, using once, few, many, or a class for an expanded clone.

many	TRBV30	TRBD2	TRBJ2-7	TGTGCCTGGATTAGCGGGAGTGGTAACGAGCAGTACTTC	CAWISGSGNEQYF
many	TRBV7-8	TRBD2	TRBJ2-3	TGTGCCAGCAGCTGTACTAGCGGGGGGGCGACAGATACGCAGTATTTT	CASSCTSGGATDTQYF
many	TRBV5-1	NA	TRBJ2-3	TGCGCCAGCAGCTGGGACTCACCCGGCACAGATACGCAGTATTTT	CASSWDSPGTDTQYF
few	TRBV11-3	NA	TRBJ2-1	TGTGCCAGCAGCTTAGATGGGCCGGGGAATAGTCCGTTCTTC	CASSLDGPGNSPFF
many	TRBV12-3/TRBV12-4	NA	TRBJ1-5	TGTGCCAGCAGTTTGTTCGGGGGCGGCAATCAGCCCCAGCATTTT	CASSLFGGGNQPQHF
few	TRBV29-1	NA	TRBJ1-1	TGCAGCGTTGAAGGCCAGGGGTTGGCTGAAGCTTTCTTT	CSVEGQGLAEAFF
many	TRBV14	TRBD2	TRBJ2-1	TGTGCCAGCAGCCATCAATGGAGCGGGAGGCTCGATGAGCAGTTCTTC	CASSHQWSGRLDEQFF
NA	TRBV3-1	NA	TRBJ2-7	TGTGCCAGCAGCCCCCGGACAGTCTCCTACGAGCAGTACTTC	CASSPRTVSYEQYF
many	TRBV15	NA	TRBJ2-3	TGTGCCACCAGCAGAGGCGGACGGATATCCACAGATACGCAGTATTTT	CATSRGGRISTDTQYF
many	TRBV7-9	NA	TRBJ2-1	TGTGCCAGCAACGGCCGGCTTAGAGGGCGCGAGTTTGTGAATGAGCAGTTCTTC	CASNGRLRGREFVNEQFF
few	TRBV15	NA	TRBJ1-5	TGTGCCACCAGCAGAGGAAGTCAGCCCCAGCATTTT	CATSRGSQPQHF
many	TRBV12-3/TRBV12-4	TRBD1	TRBJ1-2	TGTGCCAGCAGTCCGTCGGACAGGAGCTATGGCTACACCTTC	CASSPSDRSYGYTF
many	TRBV20-1	NA	TRBJ2-4	TGCAGTGCTAGTTCAGGGACCGGCAAAAACATTCAGTACTTC	CSASSGTGKNIQYF
NA	TRBV3-1	TRBD1	TRBJ1-1	TGTGCCAGCAGCCTAGTTGGGGACAGCAGTGAAGCTTTCTTT	CASSLVGDSSEAFF
many	TRBV10-3	NA	TRBJ2-5	TGTGCCATCAAGGGCACGGCCCCAGAGACCCAGTACTTC	CAIKGTAPETQYF
many	TRBV10-1	TRBD2	TRBJ2-4	TGCGCCAGCAGTGAAGGACTAGCGGGAGGGGTGATTCAGTACTTC	CASSEGLAGGVIQYF
NA	TRBV5-4	NA	TRBJ2-7	TGTGCCAGCAGCTTGGTCAACAGACCCAGCCACGAGGAGTACTTC	CASSLVNRPSHEEYF
many	TRBV7-8	NA	TRBJ2-3	TGTGCCAGCAACCCCTTGGAGGGTGGGGAAGATACGCAGTATTTT	CASNPLEGGEDTQYF
many	TRBV11-3	NA	TRBJ2-5	TGTGCCAGCAGCCCCGGTAAGGGGACCCAGTACTTC	CASSPGKGTQYF
NA	TRBV10-3	TRBD1	TRBJ2-6	TGTGCCAGCCGAACAGGGGGGTTAAACGTCCTGACTTTC	CASRTGGLNVLTF
many	TRBV19	TRBD2	TRBJ2-7	TGTGCCAGTAGTATCAGCGGGGGGGAGTACGAGCAGTACTTC	CASSISGGEYEQYF
few	TRBV4-3	NA	TRBJ2-5	TGCGCCAGCAGCCAAGATCTCGATTTCCAAGAGACCCAGTACTTC	CASSQDLDFQETQYF
many	TRBV20-1	NA	TRBJ2-7	TGCAGTGCCCAGCGAGGGGTTCTCGAGCAGTACTTC	CSAQRGVLEQYF
NA	TRBV2	NA	TRBJ2-7	TGTGCCAGTATGGTACTGCAATCCTACGAGCAGTACTTC	CASMVLQSYEQYF
many	TRBV11-2	NA	TRBJ2-3	TGTGCCAGCAGCTGGGACTCCTCCCTTTCAAGGACGCAGTATTTT	CASSWDSSLSRTQYF
many	TRBV20-1	TRBD2	TRBJ2-1	TGCAGTGCCACAACTAGCGGGGGGGCGTACAATGAGCAGTTCTTC	CSATTSGGAYNEQFF
many	TRBV6-5	NA	TRBJ1-2	TGTGCCAGCAGTTACTCTCCCAGAAATGGCTACACCTTC	CASSYSPRNGYTF
NA	TRBV4-2	NA	TRBJ1-5	TGTGCCAGCAGCCATGATGGGAGCAATCAGCCCCAGCATTTT	CASSHDGSNQPQHF
few	TRBV18	NA	TRBJ2-7	TGTGCCAGCTCACCACTCTCAGCGTCGGGTAGCTACGAGCAGTACTTC	CASSPLSASGSYEQYF
once	TRBV2	TRBD1	TRBJ2-5	TGTGCCAGCAGGGAGACAGGGGGGACCCAGTACTTC	CASRETGGTQYF
many	TRBV10-1	NA	TRBJ2-2	TGCGCCAGCAGTGACTTCGACCCAAACACCGGGGAGCTGTTTTTT	CASSDFDPNTGELFF
few	TRBV7-6	TRBD2	TRBJ2-5	TGTGCCAGCAGCTTAGCGTGGCGGGGGGGCATCCAAGAGACCCAGTACTTC	CASSLAWRGGIQETQYF
many	TRBV7-8	TRBD2	TRBJ2-1	TGTGCCAGCAGCTTAGAAGCGGGGGAGCACAATGAGCAGTTCTTC	CASSLEAGEHNEQFF
many	TRBV7-2	NA	TRBJ1-1	TGTGCCAGCAGCAGGGGCAACACTGAAGCTTTCTTT	CASSRGNTEAFF
few	TRBV7-2	NA	TRBJ1-1	TGTGCCAGCAGCTTAGGGGGAACAGGGACTGAAGCTTTCTTT	CASSLGGTGTEAFF